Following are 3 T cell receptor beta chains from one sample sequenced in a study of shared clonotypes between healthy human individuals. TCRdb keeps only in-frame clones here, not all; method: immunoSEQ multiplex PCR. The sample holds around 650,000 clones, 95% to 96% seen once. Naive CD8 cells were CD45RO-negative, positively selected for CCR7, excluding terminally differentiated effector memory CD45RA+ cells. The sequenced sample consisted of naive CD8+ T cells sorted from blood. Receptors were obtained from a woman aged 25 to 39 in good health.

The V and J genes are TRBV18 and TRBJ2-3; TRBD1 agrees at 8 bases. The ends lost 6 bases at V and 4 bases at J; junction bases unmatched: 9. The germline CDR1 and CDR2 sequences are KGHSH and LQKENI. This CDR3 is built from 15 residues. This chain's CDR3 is CASSHRGEGPDTQYF. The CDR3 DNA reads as TGTGCCAGCTCCCACAGGGGGGAAGGGCCAGATACGCAGTATTTT.

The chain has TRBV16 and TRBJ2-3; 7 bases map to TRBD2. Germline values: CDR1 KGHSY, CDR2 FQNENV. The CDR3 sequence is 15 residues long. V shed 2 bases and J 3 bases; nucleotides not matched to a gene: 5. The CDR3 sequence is CASSQPSGDTDTQYF. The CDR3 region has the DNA TGTGCCAGCAGCCAACCTAGCGGAGATACAGATACGCAGTATTTT.

CDR3: CASSLGPRGEQYF. CDR3 sequence (DNA): TGTGCCAGCAGTTTGGGACCCCGTGGCGAGCAGTACTTC. The chain joins TRBV27 to TRBJ2-7; either TRBD1 or TRBD2 may supply D (5 bases each). The CDR3 covers 13 residues. V gave up 3 bases and J gave up 6 bases, with 12 bases separating them. Per germline, CDR1 MNHEY and CDR2 SMNVEV (reference sequence).